The 13 T cell receptor beta chains presented below share a single source sample, sequenced in a study of shared clonotypes between healthy human individuals. Only in-frame clones appear in the TCRdb table, and some are missing; sequencing was by immunoSEQ multiplex PCR. The sample records some 1,400,000 clones, approximately 97% being singletons. Sequencing was performed on naive CD4+ T cells sorted from blood. Stated subset: CD45RA+ positively selected. The receptors were gathered from a man aged 25 to 40 in good health.

The chain recombines TRBV7-9 with TRBJ2-5, with D possibly TRBD2 on 6 matching bases. This CDR3 region has 15 residues. V gave up 5 bases and J gave up 4 bases, with 17 bases separating them. The germline CDR1 and CDR2 sequences are SEHNR and FQNEAQ (reference sequence). The CDR3 DNA is TGTGCCAGCAGCCCAAGATCCGCCGGGGGAGAGACCCAGTACTTC. This translates into CASSPRSAGGETQYF.

This clone has a single count. The rearrangement joins TRBV5-6 to TRBJ2-1, with a weak D call TRBD1 (5 bases). Between the trimmed V and J ends, which lost 0 bases and 6 bases, there was a span of 16 bases. The CDR3 extends over 16 amino acids. Germline loops: CDR1 SGHDT, CDR2 YYEEEE. The CDR3 region has the DNA TGTGCCAGCAGCTTGGATTTGGGGCCGTCGGGCAATGAGCAGTTCTTC. The encoded protein is CASSLDLGPSGNEQFF.

The J gene is TRBJ2-2, the V gene TRBV15; the match to TRBD1 covers 7 bases. This CDR3 has 15 residues. Germline CDR1 is LNHNV and CDR2 is YYDKDF (reference sequence). With V trimmed by 3 bases and J by 5 bases, 6 bases remained unmatched. CDR3 in amino acids: CATSRTGLGTGELFF. The CDR3 bases are TGTGCCACCAGCAGGACAGGGTTGGGTACCGGGGAGCTGTTTTTT.

V usage is TRBV6-1 and J usage is TRBJ1-5, with TRBD1 matching 7 bases. The CDR3 has 15 amino acids. Germline CDR1 MNHNS, CDR2 SASEGT. Trimming took 3 bases from V and 6 from J; bases not matched to a gene: 8. CDR3 in amino acids: CASSDRVGGLQPQHF. In nucleotides, the CDR3 is TGTGCCAGCAGTGATCGGGTAGGGGGCCTTCAGCCCCAGCATTTT.

This chain connects TRBV7-8 to TRBJ2-2; D perhaps matches TRBD1 (6 bases). Per germline, CDR1 SGHVS and CDR2 FQNEAQ. The CDR3 is 16 amino acids. V gave up 0 bases and J gave up 1 base, with 9 bases separating them. The CDR3 spells CASSLAPTGNTGELFF. The CDR3 region has the DNA TGTGCCAGCAGCTTAGCGCCGACAGGGAACACCGGGGAGCTGTTTTTT.

In its sample, this clone was seen once. V usage is TRBV11-2 and J usage is TRBJ2-2; 9 bases are shared with TRBD1. CDR1 is SGHAT and CDR2 is FQNNGV in the germline V gene. The CDR3 has 12 residues. After removal of 3 bases from V and 15 bases from J, the junction contained 5 bases not matched to a gene. The DNA of the CDR3 is TGTGCCAGCAGCTTTGGGACAGGGAGGGTGTTTTTT. The encoded protein is CASSFGTGRVFF. Together with reference TRBV11-2 and TRBJ2-2, the CDR3 gives the full variable domain: EAGVAQSPRYKIIEKRQSVAFWCNPISGHATLYWYQQILGQGPKLLIQFQNNGVVDDSQLPKDRFSAERLKGVDSTLKIQPAKLEDSAVYLCASSFGTGRVFFGEGSRLTVL.

V and J are TRBV18 and TRBJ2-1; 13 nucleotides agree with TRBD2. CDR3 length equals 15 residues. Germline CDR1 KGHSH, CDR2 LQKENI. J gave up 5 bases and V 6 bases, and 4 bases lay outside the gene matches. CDR3 sequence: CASSQLAGGDNEQFF. The CDR3 coding sequence is TGTGCCAGCTCCCAACTAGCGGGAGGGGACAATGAGCAGTTCTTC.

The chain recombines TRBV7-2 with TRBJ1-5, with 7 bases aligning to TRBD1. V lost 5 bases and J lost 6; bases outside the gene matches: 7. The CDR3 covers 14 residues. CDR1 is SGHTA and CDR2 is FQGNSA in the germline V gene. CDR3 coding DNA: TGTGCCAGCAGCCGTGACAGGGCGGCTCAGCCCCAGCATTTT. Amino acid sequence: CASSRDRAAQPQHF.

The chain joins TRBV6-5 to TRBJ1-1; the D is unclear. V was shortened by 7 bases and J by 0 bases, with 12 bases between the two germline ends. The CDR3 is 14 residues long. Germline CDR1 MNHEY, CDR2 SVGAGI. This chain's CDR3 is CASTYDLMNTEAFF. The CDR3 nucleotides are TGTGCCAGCACGTACGATTTGATGAACACTGAAGCTTTCTTT.

This chain joins TRBV7-2 and TRBJ1-1, with D perhaps matching TRBD1 (5 bases). Trimming pared 7 bases from V and 0 bases from J, leaving 12 bases between. The germline V gene has CDR1 SGHTA and CDR2 FQGNSA. The CDR3 runs to 14 residues. DNA for the CDR3: TGTGCCAGCACCTCGACGGGGGTGAACACTGAAGCTTTCTTT. Translation gives CASTSTGVNTEAFF.

The V gene is TRBV7-8, the J gene TRBJ1-2, with a tentative D call TRBD1 (5 bases). Germline V gene lookup returns CDR1 SGHVS and CDR2 FQNEAQ. The V and J ends lost 2 bases and 2 bases respectively, with 12 bases between them. The CDR3 runs to 15 residues. The CDR3, as DNA: TGTGCCAGCAGCTTAATCCCAGGGTACAACTATGGCTACACCTTC. Its protein is CASSLIPGYNYGYTF.

The rearrangement links TRBV27 to TRBJ2-3, with 10 positions matching TRBD1. The junction had 2 bases not matched to a gene; V was cut back by 4 bases and J by 4 bases. Germline loops: CDR1 MNHEY, CDR2 SMNVEV (reference sequence). The length of the CDR3 is 14 residues. The CDR3 bases are TGTGCCAGCAGTTGGGACAGGGGCTCAGATACGCAGTATTTT. It specifies CASSWDRGSDTQYF.

This clone was counted once. The chain is built from TRBV27 and TRBJ2-7, with 12 bases lining up with TRBD2. The CDR3 consists of 17 residues. CDR1 and CDR2 (germline): MNHEY, SMNVEV (reference sequence). V trimming: 0 bases; J trimming: 7 bases; junction bases outside the gene matches: 10. CDR3 sequence (DNA): TGTGCCAGCAGTTTATCGAGATTTCTAGCGGGAGGGCTGGAGCAGTACTTC. This sequence encodes CASSLSRFLAGGLEQYF.